The 20 T cell receptor beta chains given below trace back to one sample, sequenced in a study of Ad26.COV2.S vaccination and SARS-CoV-2 variants. Regarding treatment: some 20 received Ad26.COV2.S at low or high dose, single or two shots; about 5 received placebo; per-sample allocation not given. Day 63 after the first injection of vaccine or placebo was the sampling time. The table came from immunoSEQ multiplex PCR; TCRdb's copy has only in-frame clones and leaves some out. The table records some 270,000 clones, roughly 87% of them present only once. The sequencing here drew on peripheral blood, taken in a trial of Ad26.COV2.S vaccine versus placebo. The receptors stem from a person between 18 and 59 years old who received the Ad26.COV2.S COVID-19 vaccine or a placebo.

J is TRBJ2-5 and V is TRBV10-3, with D uncertain. The CDR3 runs 14 residues. The ends were cut back, 3 bases at V and 12 bases at J, with 20 bases in the middle. The germline V gene encodes CDR1 ENHRY and CDR2 SYGVKD. The CDR3, as DNA: TGTGCCATCAGTGACAAGATGTCCCCAAATTTAAAGTACTTC. Translating gives CAISDKMSPNLKYF.

The chain's CDR3 is CASSQDDRAPYSNQPQHF. The CDR3 DNA sequence: TGTGCCAGCAGCCAGGATGACAGGGCGCCTTATAGCAATCAGCCCCAGCATTTT. The genes are TRBV4-2 and TRBJ1-5; 7 positions agree with TRBD1. Germline lookup yields CDR1 LGHNA and CDR2 YNFKEQ. This CDR3 has 18 residues. V was pared by 3 bases and J by 0 bases, with 11 bases of the junction left unmatched.

Only one count was recorded for this clone. This rearrangement joins TRBV2 to TRBJ2-7; the D is unclear. Trimming shortened V by 1 base and J by 6 bases, and 13 bases separated the two germline ends. The germline gives CDR1 SNHLY, CDR2 FYNNEI. The CDR3 spans 14 residues. CDR3 coding DNA: TGTGCCAGCAGTGAAGGTAGTATATCATTCGAGCAGTACTTC. Residues: CASSEGSISFEQYF.

The chain carries TRBV6-2 or TRBV6-3 and TRBJ2-3, with TRBD2 identical over 11 bases. Germline trimming cut 5 bases from V and 3 bases from J; bases unmatched to any gene: 10. Germline V gene lookup returns CDR1 MNHEY and CDR2 SVGEGT. The CDR3 runs 17 residues. In DNA form, the CDR3 reads TGTGCCAGCAGTCTCACTAGCGGGGGAGGGCCGACAGATACGCAGTATTTT. It translates to CASSLTSGGGPTDTQYF.

This clone appeared a few times. This chain links TRBV25-1 with TRBJ2-2; D gene unclear. CDR1 is MGHDK, CDR2 SYGVNS, per germline. The V end was cut by 3 bases, the J end by 7 bases, with 9 bases between. This CDR3 is 13 amino acids long. CDR3 coding DNA: TGTGCCAGCAGTGAGGTGGCCGGCGGGGAGCTGTTTTTT. Translated, it gives CASSEVAGGELFF.

The rearrangement links TRBV6-5 to TRBJ2-1, with TRBD1 matching 7 bases. This CDR3 spans 16 amino acids. Per the germline V gene, CDR1 is MNHEY and CDR2 is SVGAGI. With 0 bases clipped from V and 7 bases from J, the junction kept 9 bases outside the gene matches. The CDR3 DNA follows: TGTGCCAGCAGTTACTCACGTAAGGGGGCCGGGAATGAGCAGTTCTTC. Translated, it gives CASSYSRKGAGNEQFF.

This chain links TRBV5-6 with TRBJ1-3, with TRBD1 matching 7 bases. Trimming cost V 4 bases and J 2 bases; bases outside gene matches: 3. Germline values: CDR1 SGHDT, CDR2 YYEEEE. This CDR3 region has 14 residues. The CDR3 sequence: CASSQTGPGNTIYF. CDR3 in DNA: TGTGCCAGCAGCCAGACAGGGCCTGGAAACACCATATATTTT.

This clone was recorded once. This sequence joins TRBV7-2 and TRBJ2-3; 7 bases line up with TRBD2. Per germline, CDR1 SGHTA and CDR2 FQGNSA. V was pared by 5 bases and J by 5 bases, with 13 bases of the junction left unmatched. The CDR3 runs to 16 residues. CDR3 DNA sequence: TGTGCCAGCAGCCCCAAGCGGGACTCTTTGGGAGATACGCAGTATTTT. As protein: CASSPKRDSLGDTQYF.

This chain links TRBV18 with TRBJ1-1; TRBD1 matches 9 bases. CDR3 length: 15 amino acids. V gave up 4 bases and J gave up 3 bases; unmatched junction bases: 6. CDR1 is KGHSH and CDR2 is LQKENI in the germline V gene. CDR3 DNA: TGTGCCAGCTCACTCGGGACAGGGTCGCACACTGAAGCTTTCTTT. This translates into CASSLGTGSHTEAFF.

This chain links TRBV19 with TRBJ2-1; the D is unclear. From germline, CDR1 is LNHDA and CDR2 SQIVND (reference sequence). The CDR3 is 16 residues long. Trimming pared 3 bases from V and 5 bases from J, leaving 17 bases between. CDR3 sequence reads: CASSMSGPARNNEQFF. In DNA, the CDR3 is TGTGCCAGTAGTATGTCTGGACCGGCTCGTAACAATGAGCAGTTCTTC.

The chain links TRBV5-4 to TRBJ2-2, with D possibly matching TRBD1 (5 bases). From germline, CDR1 is SGHNT and CDR2 YYREEE (reference sequence). The CDR3 is 13 amino acids. The ends were cut back, 8 bases at V and 3 bases at J, with 11 bases in the middle. Written as DNA, the CDR3 is TGTGCCAGTGGACATCAAGACACCGGGGAGCTGTTTTTT. It specifies CASGHQDTGELFF.

Written as DNA, the CDR3 is TGCGCCAGCAGCGTGGGACTAGCGGTCTCCAGAGGCACAGATACGCAGTATTTT. As protein: CASSVGLAVSRGTDTQYF. This rearrangement joins TRBV5-1 to TRBJ2-3, with 11 bases lining up with TRBD2. V trimming: 4 bases; J trimming: 1 base; junction bases outside the gene matches: 11. There are 18 residues in the CDR3. Germline lookup yields CDR1 SGHRS and CDR2 YFSETQ.

V is TRBV19 and J is TRBJ2-1; D is unresolved. The CDR3 length is 15 residues. Germline V gene data show CDR1 as LNHDA and CDR2 as SQIVND (reference sequence). The ends were cut back, 10 bases at V and 0 bases at J, with 16 bases in the middle. The CDR3 sequence: CATKVGFSSYNEQFF. CDR3 DNA: TGTGCCACTAAGGTTGGGTTCAGCTCCTACAATGAGCAGTTCTTC.

The rearrangement links TRBV19 to TRBJ2-2; TRBD2 matches 11 bases. Germline V gives CDR1 LNHDA, CDR2 SQIVND (reference sequence). V lost 8 bases and J lost 6; bases outside the gene matches: 11. The length of the CDR3 is 16 residues. The CDR3 region has the DNA TGTGCCAGTCTAGACGTAGCGGGGGGGCGTGCCGGGGAGCTGTTTTTT. Its protein product is CASLDVAGGRAGELFF. The full variable domain, in which reference TRBV19 and TRBJ2-2 provide the parts outside the CDR3, is DGGITQSPKYLFRKEGQNVTLSCEQNLNHDAMYWYRQDPGQGLRLIYYSQIVNDFQKGDIAEGYSVSREKKESFPLTVTSAQKNPTAFYLCASLDVAGGRAGELFFGEGSRLTVL.

The genes are TRBV5-1 and TRBJ2-5; possibly TRBD1 or TRBD2 for D (5 bases each). This CDR3 has 13 amino acids. CDR1 is SGHRS, CDR2 YFSETQ, per germline. With 2 bases removed from V and 5 bases from J, the gap between germline ends came to 10 bases. DNA for the CDR3: TGCGCCAGCAGCTTTGGGGGTGGGGAGACCCAGTACTTC. Its protein product is CASSFGGGETQYF. The full variable domain, completed using reference TRBV5-1 and TRBJ2-5, is KAGVTQTPRYLIKTRGQQVTLSCSPISGHRSVSWYQQTPGQGLQFLFEYFSETQRNKGNFPGRFSGRQFSNSRSEMNVSTLELGDSALYLCASSFGGGETQYFGPGTRLLVL.

The V gene is TRBV6-2 or TRBV6-3, the J gene TRBJ1-1; 7 bases are a match to TRBD1. The CDR3 runs 15 residues. Looked up from germline, CDR1 is MNHEY and CDR2 is SVGEGT. V dropped 3 bases and J dropped 4; count of bases not matched to a gene: 8. Written as DNA, the CDR3 is TGTGCCAGCAGTTATACTATACAGGGGAGCACTGAAGCTTTCTTT. Protein product: CASSYTIQGSTEAFF.

V usage is TRBV14 and J usage is TRBJ2-7; maybe TRBD1 (5 bases). The CDR3 contains 15 residues. The V and J ends lost 4 bases and 0 bases respectively, with 13 bases between them. The germline CDR1 and CDR2 sequences are SGHDN and FVKESK. CDR3 sequence reads: CASSLRTDSSYEQYF. The CDR3 nucleotides are TGTGCCAGCAGCCTTAGGACCGACAGCTCCTACGAGCAGTACTTC.

The chain employs TRBV7-9 and TRBJ2-5; D perhaps matches TRBD1 (5 bases). CDR1 is SEHNR, CDR2 FQNEAQ, per germline (reference sequence). This CDR3 spans 16 amino acids. V lost 5 bases and J lost 3, with 19 bases in between. CDR3 sequence: CASSLRPLGEKETQYF. The CDR3 nucleotides are TGTGCCAGCAGCCTGCGCCCCTTAGGGGAAAAAGAGACCCAGTACTTC.

This chain joins TRBV6-2 or TRBV6-3 and TRBJ2-3; TRBD2 aligns across 8 bases. The trim removed 5 bases at V and 0 bases at J, leaving 10 bases unmatched. The CDR3 sequence is 17 residues long. Germline-derived CDR1 and CDR2 are MNHEY and SVGEGT. CDR3 sequence: CASSTLLAATSTDTQYF. The CDR3 DNA follows: TGTGCCAGCAGTACCTTACTAGCGGCTACTAGCACAGATACGCAGTATTTT.

CDR3 coding DNA: TGTGCCAGCAGTGAAGCGTGGGGTTCTAATGAAAAACTGTTTTTT. This encodes CASSEAWGSNEKLFF. The chain uses TRBV6-1 and TRBJ1-4; no firm D call. This CDR3 has 15 residues. V was shortened by 0 bases and J by 3 bases, with 8 bases between the two germline ends. Germline loops: CDR1 MNHNS, CDR2 SASEGT.